Listed below are T cell receptor beta chains from one sample, sequenced in a study of tumor-infiltrating lymphocytes in primary liver carcinoma. TCRdb reprocessed the multiplex PCR reads via MiXCR and lists one record per CDR3 protein. Here the sample spans about 70,000 distinct CDR3 sequences, roughly two thirds being singletons. The sample taken for sequencing was liver tumor tissue from sampling region 4. The receptors shown here come from a man in his forties with primary liver carcinoma and hepatitis B virus infection. Each CDR3 is given with its conserved first and last residue. The D gene is left open where the match is weak. Expanded clones are given a class, and other clones once, few, many or no size at all.

size	V	length	D	J	DNA	CDR3
many	TRBV10-3	15	NA	TRBJ2-5	TGTGCCATCAGTTCCAACCTGGGACTGCAAGAGACCCAGTACTTC	CAISSNLGLQETQYF
NA	TRBV12-3/TRBV12-4	14	NA	TRBJ2-7	TGTGCCAGCAGTTTAGTGGCGGTAGCCCTCGAGCAGTACTTC	CASSLVAVALEQYF
many	TRBV12-3/TRBV12-4	13	NA	TRBJ2-1	TGTGCCAGCAGTTTAGCCCAGGGCTATGAGCAGTTCTTC	CASSLAQGYEQFF
few	TRBV20-1	11	NA	TRBJ2-7	TGCAGTGCTTCGTCAGGGTACGAGCAGTACTTC	CSASSGYEQYF
once	TRBV7-3	16	TRBD2	TRBJ2-1	TGTGCCAGCAGCTTAAGGGCTAGCGGGGTCTACAATGAGCAGTCCTTC	CASSLRASGVYNEQSF
NA	TRBV11-1	19	NA	TRBJ2-5	TGTGTCAGCAGCCCGCCCCCGGAGGTCAGGAAGGACTTCCATGAGACCCACTACTTC	CVSSPPPEVRKDFHETHYF
few	TRBV19	15	TRBD2	TRBJ2-7	TGTGCCAGTAGTACACTTGCGGGAGGGTCCTACGAACAGTACTTC	CASSTLAGGSYEQYF
NA	TRBV6-6	13	NA	TRBJ1-2	TGCGCCAGCGGGACTACCGAGGGTTATGGCTACACCTTC	CASGTTEGYGYTF
NA	TRBV7-2	13	NA	TRBJ1-1	TGTGCCAGCAGCTCGGGCAGCGGCACTGAAGCTTTCTTT	CASSSGSGTEAFF
NA	TRBV4-1	19	TRBD2	TRBJ2-3	TGCGCCAGCAGCCAAGGGGTTGGGGCTAGCGGGAGTAGCATAGATACGCAGTATTTT	CASSQGVGASGSSIDTQYF
NA	TRBV11-2	15	TRBD2	TRBJ2-7	TGTACCAGCAGCTTAGTGGGGGGGAGCTCCTACAAGCGGTACTTC	CTSSLVGGSSYKRYF
many	TRBV6-5	15	TRBD1	TRBJ2-5	TGTGCCAGCAGTTATTGGGGACAGCCCCCTGAGACCCAGTACTTC	CASSYWGQPPETQYF
NA	TRBV12-3/TRBV12-4	15	NA	TRBJ2-5	TGTGCCAGCACACGTGATAGCTGGAGAGGAGAGACCCAGTACTTC	CASTRDSWRGETQYF
NA	TRBV10-2	17	TRBD2	TRBJ2-2	TGCGCCAACAGTGGACTAGCGGGGGGGGCGGGCACCGGGGAGCTGTTTTTT	CANSGLAGGAGTGELFF
NA	TRBV4-1	13	NA	TRBJ2-3	TGCGACAGCAGCCCGCGGGGCACAAATACGCAGTATTTT	CDSSPRGTNTQYF
NA	TRBV29-1	13	TRBD1	TRBJ2-7	TGCAATGTCAACAGGGGTGGACGGAACGAGCAGTACTTC	CNVNRGGRNEQYF
NA	TRBV11-2	17	NA	TRBJ2-5	TGTGCAAGCAGCCTAGTCAGTAGGGGCAGTCGGCAAGAGACCCAGTACTTC	CASSLVSRGSRQETQYF
NA	TRBV19	14	NA	TRBJ2-3	TGTGCCAGTAGTATAGCGGCACGGGCAGATACGCAGTATTTT	CASSIAARADTQYF
once	TRBV11-2	16	NA	TRBJ2-3	TGTGCCAGCAACTTAGATGTGGGGGGCCTCACAGGTACGCGGTATTTT	CASNLDVGGLTGTRYF
NA	TRBV5-4	15	TRBD2	TRBJ2-1	TGTACCGACAGCGATCGACTAGCGGGGTACAATGAGCAGTTCTTC	CTDSDRLAGYNEQFF
NA	TRBV5-4	15	TRBD2	TRBJ2-1	TGTACTAGCAGCCCCGGACTAGCCCGAGACAATGAGCAGTTCTTC	CTSSPGLARDNEQFF
NA	TRBV11-2	16	NA	TRBJ2-3	TGTGCCAGCAGCGAACTCCGGGACTCATCAGGGGATGCGCAGTACTTT	CASSELRDSSGDAQYF
few	TRBV5-1	14	NA	TRBJ2-1	TGCGCCAGCAGCTGGGGGGACAGCTGGAATGAGCAGTTCTTC	CASSWGDSWNEQFF
NA	TRBV12-3/TRBV12-4	15	TRBD2	TRBJ2-1	TGTGCCAGCAGCCGCACTAGCGTCTCCTACAATGAGCAGCTCTTC	CASSRTSVSYNEQLF
once	TRBV14	14	TRBD1	TRBJ2-3	TGTGCCATCAGCTCCACAGGGGGCATCGATACGCAGTATTTT	CAISSTGGIDTQYF
many	TRBV28	13	NA	TRBJ2-1	TGTGCCAGCAGTTTCCGCTTATACAATGAGCAGTTCTTC	CASSFRLYNEQFF
NA	TRBV7-9	19	NA	TRBJ1-5	TGTGCCAGCAGCTTAGCGAGAGACAGTGGAGAGAATAGCATTCAGCCCCAGCATTTT	CASSLARDSGENSIQPQHF
NA	TRBV29-1	13	NA	TRBJ2-3	TGCAGCATCCGGAGAGGAAACACAGATACGCAGTATTTT	CSIRRGNTDTQYF
many	TRBV6-1	12	NA	TRBJ1-1	TGTGCCAGCAGTGCGACCTACACTGAAGCTTTCTTT	CASSATYTEAFF
NA	TRBV24-1	18	TRBD2	TRBJ2-3	TGTGCCACCAGTGATTTGGGTAGTGCGGGAGCGGACGCAGATACGCAGTATTTT	CATSDLGSAGADADTQYF
NA	TRBV29-1	13	NA	TRBJ2-1	TGCAGCGTTAATGCACAGAGGAGCAATGAGCAATTCTTC	CSVNAQRSNEQFF
many	TRBV5-4	14	TRBD1	TRBJ1-2	TGTGCCAGCAGCTTGAGTGGGACAGGACATGGCTACACCTTC	CASSLSGTGHGYTF
NA	TRBV30	13	NA	TRBJ2-4	TGTGCCTGGAGTCTCAATATAGAAAATATTCAGTACTTC	CAWSLNIENIQYF
NA	TRBV4-1	14	NA	TRBJ2-1	TGCGCCAGCAGCTTCACAACCTACGGCAATGAGCAGTTCTTC	CASSFTTYGNEQFF
NA	TRBV7-8	17	NA	TRBJ2-3	TGTGCCAGCAGCTTAGATACAAGTGAAGCTAGCACAGATACGCAGTATTTT	CASSLDTSEASTDTQYF
medium-sized	TRBV10-2	16	NA	TRBJ2-1	TGCGCCAGCATCGGGCCTAGCCAGAAATCCTACAATGAGCAGTTCTTC	CASIGPSQKSYNEQFF
few	TRBV10-3	15	TRBD1	TRBJ1-5	TGTGCCATCAGTGATCCGGACAGGGGCAATCAGCCCCAGGATTTT	CAISDPDRGNQPQDF